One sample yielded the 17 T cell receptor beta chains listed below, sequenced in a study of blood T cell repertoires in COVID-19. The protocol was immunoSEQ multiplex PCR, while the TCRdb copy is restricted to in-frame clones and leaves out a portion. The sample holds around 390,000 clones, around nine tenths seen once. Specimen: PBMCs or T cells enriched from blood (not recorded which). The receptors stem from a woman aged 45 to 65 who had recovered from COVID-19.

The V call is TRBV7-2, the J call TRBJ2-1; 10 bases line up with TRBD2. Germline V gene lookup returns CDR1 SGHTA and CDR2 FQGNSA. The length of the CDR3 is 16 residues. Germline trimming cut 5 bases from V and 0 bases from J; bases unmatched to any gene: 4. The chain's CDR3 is CASSKRGGSSYNEQFF. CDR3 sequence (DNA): TGTGCCAGCAGCAAGCGGGGGGGGAGCTCCTACAATGAGCAGTTCTTC.

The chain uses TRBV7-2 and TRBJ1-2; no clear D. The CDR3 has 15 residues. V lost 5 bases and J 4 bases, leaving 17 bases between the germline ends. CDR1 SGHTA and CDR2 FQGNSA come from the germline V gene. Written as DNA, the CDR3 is TGTGCCAGCAGCCCTGGTGGGCTAGGGAGCTATGGCTACACCTTC. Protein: CASSPGGLGSYGYTF.

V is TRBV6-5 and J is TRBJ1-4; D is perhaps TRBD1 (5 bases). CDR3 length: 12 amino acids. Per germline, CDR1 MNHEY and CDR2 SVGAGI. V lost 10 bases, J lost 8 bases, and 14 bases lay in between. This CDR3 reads CATTGEGEKLFF. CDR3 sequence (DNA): TGTGCCACCACCGGGGAGGGGGAAAAACTGTTTTTT.

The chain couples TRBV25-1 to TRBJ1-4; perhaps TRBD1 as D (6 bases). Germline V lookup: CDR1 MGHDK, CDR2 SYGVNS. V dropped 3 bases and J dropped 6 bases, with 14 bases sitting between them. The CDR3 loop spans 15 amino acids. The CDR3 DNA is TGTGCCAGCAGTGAGATTCGGGACATAGATGAAAAACTGTTTTTT. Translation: CASSEIRDIDEKLFF.

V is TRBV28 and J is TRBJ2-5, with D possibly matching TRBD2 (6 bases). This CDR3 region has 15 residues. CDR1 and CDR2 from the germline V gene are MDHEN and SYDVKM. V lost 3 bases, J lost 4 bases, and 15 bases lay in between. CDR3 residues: CASSLYRDLRETQYF. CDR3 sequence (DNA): TGTGCCAGCAGTTTGTACCGGGACTTAAGAGAGACCCAGTACTTC.

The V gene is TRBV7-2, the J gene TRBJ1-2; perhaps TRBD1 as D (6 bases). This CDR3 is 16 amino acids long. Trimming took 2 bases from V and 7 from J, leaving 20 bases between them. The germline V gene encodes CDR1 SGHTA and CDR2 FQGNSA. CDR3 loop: CASSLIPTGSLVGYTF. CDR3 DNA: TGTGCCAGCAGCTTAATTCCCACAGGGTCCCTTGTTGGCTACACCTTC.

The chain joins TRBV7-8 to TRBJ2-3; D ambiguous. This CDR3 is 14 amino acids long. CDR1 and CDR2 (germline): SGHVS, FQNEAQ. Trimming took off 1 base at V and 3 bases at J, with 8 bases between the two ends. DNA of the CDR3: TGTGCCAGCAGCTTAGGGCCCCAGACAGATACGCAGTATTTT. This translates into CASSLGPQTDTQYF.

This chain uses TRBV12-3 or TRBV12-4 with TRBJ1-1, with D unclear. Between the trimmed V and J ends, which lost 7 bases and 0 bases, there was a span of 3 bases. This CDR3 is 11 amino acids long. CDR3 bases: TGTGCCAGCACGGTGAACACTGAAGCTTTCTTT. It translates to CASTVNTEAFF.

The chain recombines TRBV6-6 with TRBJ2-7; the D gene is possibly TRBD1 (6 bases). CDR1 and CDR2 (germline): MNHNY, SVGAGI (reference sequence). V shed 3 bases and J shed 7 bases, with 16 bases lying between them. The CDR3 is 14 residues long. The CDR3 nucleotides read TGTGCCAGCAGTTATTCGACAGGCGCGTGGGAGCAGTACTTC. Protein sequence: CASSYSTGAWEQYF.

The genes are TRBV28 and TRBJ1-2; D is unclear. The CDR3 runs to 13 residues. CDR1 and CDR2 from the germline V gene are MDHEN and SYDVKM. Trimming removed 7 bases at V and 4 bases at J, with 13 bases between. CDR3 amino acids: CASNGGYSYGYTF. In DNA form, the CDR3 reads TGTGCCAGCAATGGAGGGTACTCCTATGGCTACACCTTC.

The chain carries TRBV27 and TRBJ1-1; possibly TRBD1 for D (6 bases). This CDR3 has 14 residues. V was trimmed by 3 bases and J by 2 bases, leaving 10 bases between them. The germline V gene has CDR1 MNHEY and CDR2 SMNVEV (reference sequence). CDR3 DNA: TGTGCCAGCAGTTTCGGGGGGGCCAACACTGAAGCTTTCTTT. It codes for CASSFGGANTEAFF.

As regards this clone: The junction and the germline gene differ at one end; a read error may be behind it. The CDR3 protein is CASRESGQRNEKLFF. The CDR3 bases are TGTGCCAGCAGGGAATCGGGACAGCGTAATGAAAAACTGTTTTTT. The V call is TRBV25-1, the J call TRBJ1-4, with 7 bases aligning to TRBD1. This CDR3 has 15 amino acids. Germline lookup yields CDR1 MGHDK and CDR2 SYGVNS.

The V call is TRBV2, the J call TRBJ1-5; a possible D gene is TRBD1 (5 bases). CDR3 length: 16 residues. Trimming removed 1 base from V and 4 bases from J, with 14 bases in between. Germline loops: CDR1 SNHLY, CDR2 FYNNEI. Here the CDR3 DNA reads TGTGCCAGCAGTGAAGGGTGGGCCAGGGTAAATCAGCCCCAGCATTTT. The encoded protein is CASSEGWARVNQPQHF.

The CDR3 nucleotides are TGTGCCAGCAGCCAACTCGGCGGAACGAACACTGAAGCTTTCTTT. Its translation is CASSQLGGTNTEAFF. The gene calls are TRBV3-1 (or the pseudogene TRBV3-2) and TRBJ1-1; D gene unclear. This CDR3 is 15 amino acids long. The germline CDR1 and CDR2 sequences are LGHDT and YNNKEL (reference sequence). V was trimmed by 2 bases and J by 1 base, leaving 11 bases between them.

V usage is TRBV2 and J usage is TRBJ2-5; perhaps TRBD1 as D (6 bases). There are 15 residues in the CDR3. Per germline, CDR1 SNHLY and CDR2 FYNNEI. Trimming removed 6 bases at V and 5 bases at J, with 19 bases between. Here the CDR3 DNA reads TGTGCCAGCAGGCCAGGCAGGGGTTCAGGCGAGACCCAGTACTTC. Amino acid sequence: CASRPGRGSGETQYF.

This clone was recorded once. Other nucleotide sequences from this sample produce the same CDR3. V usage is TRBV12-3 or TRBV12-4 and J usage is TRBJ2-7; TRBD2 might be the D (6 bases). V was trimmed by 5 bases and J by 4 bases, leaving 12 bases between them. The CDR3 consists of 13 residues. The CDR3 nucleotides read TGTGCCAGCAGTCCCCTCGGGGGATACGAGCAGTACTTC. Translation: CASSPLGGYEQYF.

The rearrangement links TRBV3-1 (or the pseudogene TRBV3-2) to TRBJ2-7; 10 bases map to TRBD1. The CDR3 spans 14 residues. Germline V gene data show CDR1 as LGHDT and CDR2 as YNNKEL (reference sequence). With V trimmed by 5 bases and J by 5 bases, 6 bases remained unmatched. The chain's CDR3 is CASSGRDRGHEQYF. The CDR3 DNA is TGTGCCAGCAGCGGACGGGACAGGGGCCACGAGCAGTACTTC.